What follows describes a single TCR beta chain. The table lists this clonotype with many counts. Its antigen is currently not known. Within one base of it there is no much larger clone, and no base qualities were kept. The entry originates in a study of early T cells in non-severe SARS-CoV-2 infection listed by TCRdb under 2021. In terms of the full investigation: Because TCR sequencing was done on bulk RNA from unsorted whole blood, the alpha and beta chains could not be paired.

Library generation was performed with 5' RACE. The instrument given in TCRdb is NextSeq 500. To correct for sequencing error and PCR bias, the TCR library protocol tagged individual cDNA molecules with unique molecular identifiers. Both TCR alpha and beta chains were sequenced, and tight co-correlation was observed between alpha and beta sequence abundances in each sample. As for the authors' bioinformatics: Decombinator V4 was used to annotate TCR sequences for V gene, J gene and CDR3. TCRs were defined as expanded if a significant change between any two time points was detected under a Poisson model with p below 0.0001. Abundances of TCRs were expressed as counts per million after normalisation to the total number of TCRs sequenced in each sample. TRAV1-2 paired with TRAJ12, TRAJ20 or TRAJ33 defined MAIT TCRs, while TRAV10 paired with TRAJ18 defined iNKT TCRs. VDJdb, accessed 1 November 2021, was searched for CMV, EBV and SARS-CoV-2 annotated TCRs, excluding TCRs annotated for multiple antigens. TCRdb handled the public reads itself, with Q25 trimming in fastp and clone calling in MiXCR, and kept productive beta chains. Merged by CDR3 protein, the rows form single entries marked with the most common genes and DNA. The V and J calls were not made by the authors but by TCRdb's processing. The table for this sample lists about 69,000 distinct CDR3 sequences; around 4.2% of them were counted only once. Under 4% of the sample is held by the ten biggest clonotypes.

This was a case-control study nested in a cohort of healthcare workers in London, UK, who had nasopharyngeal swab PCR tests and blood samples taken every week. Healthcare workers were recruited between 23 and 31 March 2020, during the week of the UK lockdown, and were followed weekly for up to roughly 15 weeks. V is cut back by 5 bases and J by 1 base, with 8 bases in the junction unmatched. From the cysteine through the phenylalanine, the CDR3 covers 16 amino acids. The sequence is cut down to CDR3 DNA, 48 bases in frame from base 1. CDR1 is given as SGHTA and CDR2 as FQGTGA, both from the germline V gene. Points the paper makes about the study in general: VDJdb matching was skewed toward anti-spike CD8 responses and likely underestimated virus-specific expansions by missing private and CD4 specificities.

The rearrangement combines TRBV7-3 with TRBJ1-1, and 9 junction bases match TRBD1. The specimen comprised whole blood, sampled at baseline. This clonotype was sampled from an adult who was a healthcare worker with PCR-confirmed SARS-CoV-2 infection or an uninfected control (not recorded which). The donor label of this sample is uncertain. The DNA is TGTGCCAGCAGCCCGGGACAGGGATTGCCGAACACTGAAGCTTTCTTT. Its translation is CASSPGQGLPNTEAFF.